This T cell receptor (beta chain) is from a study of T-cell memory formation after mild COVID-19. Across the whole study: Across donors, TCR clusters were largely donor specific. Findings and limits, study-wide: Second-wave clones reaching peak frequency on day 37 lacked confirmed SARS-CoV-2 specificity. Day 15 to 85 contractors were CD4/CD8 balanced; later expanders leaned CD4+.

TCRdb reanalysed the 5' RACE reads using MiXCR and keeps one entry per CDR3 protein. The data contain about 190,000 distinct CDR3 sequences, around 25% of them singletons. This CDR3 has 16 residues. Trimming took 0 bases from V and 5 from J; bases not matched to a gene: 3. Germline V gene data show CDR1 as SGHVS and CDR2 as FNYEAQ. This clonotype was counted a few times. Its antigen is unidentified. The sample taken for sequencing was PBMCs or a T cell subset sorted from them (not recorded which). V and J are TRBV7-6 and TRBJ2-1, with 11 bases lining up with TRBD2. The sequence was collected from an adult woman who had mild COVID-19 (a few samples of this study predate the infection). Cell type and time point are not known. CDR3: CASSLAPGLADNEQFF. The CDR3, as DNA: TGTGCCAGCAGCTTAGCTCCGGGACTAGCGGACAATGAGCAGTTCTTC.